This T cell receptor (beta chain) derives from a study of blood T cell repertoires in COVID-19. Study details: Whether acute or convalescent, the COVID-19 samples came from the United States, Italy and Spain.

The CDR3 extends over 15 amino acids. Trimming took off 11 bases at V and 0 bases at J, with 20 bases between the two ends. CDR1 is SNHLY, CDR2 FYNNEI, per germline. Residents of approximately 25 US areas, aged about 18 to 95 years, made up the participants. Measured with immunoSEQ multiplex PCR; TCRdb has only the in-frame clones, and not every one. The data hold some 300,000 clones, with about nine tenths observed a single time. Sequenced sample: PBMCs or T cells enriched from blood (not recorded which). The origin of this receptor is a woman aged 30 to 39 who had recovered from COVID-19. The rearrangement joins TRBV2 to TRBJ2-7; D might be TRBD2 (6 bases). The CDR3 DNA follows: TGTGCCTGGTACCCATCTAGCGAGAGCTCCTACGAGCAGTACTTC. This codes for CAWYPSSESSYEQYF.